These 11 T cell receptor beta chains originate from one sample sequenced in a study of T cell repertoires in cytomegalovirus infection. Their recognized antigens are unknown. TCRdb fed the reads into MiXCR, producing one record per CDR3 protein. The repertoire holds about 700,000 distinct CDR3 sequences, 30% to 35% seen once, with about 18% in the top ten. The starting material was cultured PBMCs, obtained from culture after CMV antigen stimulation. These receptors originate from a human donor in good health (CMV status not recorded). Some clones in this sample may be carry-over from other donors' samples.

This clonotype was seen more than once but under ten times. J is TRBJ2-1 and V is TRBV4-1; 9 nucleotides match TRBD2. Germline V CDR1 and CDR2: MGHRA, YSYEKL. The CDR3 is 19 residues long. Germline trimming cut 5 bases from V and 0 bases from J; bases unmatched to any gene: 14. In DNA form, the CDR3 reads TGCGCCAGCAGCACTAGGGGGCTAGCGGGGACCCGCTCCTACAATGAGCAGTTCTTC. It yields the protein CASSTRGLAGTRSYNEQFF.

The CDR3 sequence: CASRGDYYGYTF. The CDR3 bases are TGTGCCAGCAGGGGGGATTACTATGGCTACACCTTC. The rearrangement joins TRBV6-2 or TRBV6-3 to TRBJ1-2; tentative D call: TRBD1 (5 bases). Germline V lookup: CDR1 MNHEY, CDR2 SVGEGT. The CDR3 spans 12 residues. V was trimmed by 6 bases and J by 3 bases, leaving 8 bases between them.

This chain connects TRBV10-1 to TRBJ2-7; D may match TRBD1 or TRBD2 (5 bases each). In germline, CDR1 is WNHNN, CDR2 SYGVQD (reference sequence). The CDR3 length is 14 residues. The V end lost 6 bases, the J end lost 2 bases, and 14 bases lay between the germline ends. CDR3 in amino acids: CASSTGTATYEQYF. For the CDR3, the DNA is TGCGCCAGCAGCACTGGGACGGCAACCTACGAGCAGTACTTC.

The chain uses TRBV7-2 and TRBJ1-1, with D perhaps TRBD1 (5 bases). In germline, CDR1 is SGHTA, CDR2 FQGNSA. With 8 bases removed from V and 0 bases from J, the gap between germline ends came to 16 bases. The CDR3 covers 15 residues. The CDR3 spells CASGRRDSLNTEAFF. The CDR3 coding sequence is TGTGCCAGCGGCCGAAGAGACAGCCTGAACACTGAAGCTTTCTTT.

V and J are TRBV24-1 and TRBJ1-1, with D perhaps TRBD1 (6 bases). The CDR3 runs 15 residues. CDR1 is KGHDR, CDR2 SFDVKD, per germline. V lost 5 bases to trimming and J lost 1 base, with 13 bases between them. The CDR3 here is CATSATGGRNTEAFF. The CDR3 DNA is TGTGCCACCAGTGCTACGGGGGGGCGGAACACTGAAGCTTTCTTT.

This chain links TRBV5-4 with TRBJ2-5; 10 bases match TRBD2. The CDR3 is 16 residues long. CDR1 and CDR2 (germline): SGHNT, YYREEE (reference sequence). The V gene end was trimmed by 4 bases and the J gene end by 4 bases; junction bases not matched to a gene: 10. The CDR3 DNA is TGTGCCAGCAGCCCCGCTCTAGCGGGAGCGGGAGAGACCCAGTACTTC. Translated, it gives CASSPALAGAGETQYF.

This chain joins TRBV11-2 and TRBJ2-1; 7 bases agree with TRBD2. The germline gives CDR1 SGHAT, CDR2 FQNNGV. The CDR3 extends over 15 amino acids. V shed 4 bases, J shed 4 bases, and the junction held 7 bases outside the gene matches. The CDR3 nucleotides are TGTGCCAGCAGCTCCGGGAGGTCGTCATACAATGAGCAGTTCTTC. Translating gives CASSSGRSSYNEQFF.

The J gene is TRBJ1-3, the V gene TRBV6-1; no definite D call. The germline CDR1 and CDR2 sequences are MNHNS and SASEGT. This CDR3 has 12 residues. Trimming pared 7 bases from V and 5 bases from J, leaving 9 bases between. The CDR3 region has the DNA TGTGCCAGCAACGAACCTCGAAACACCATATATTTT. It specifies CASNEPRNTIYF.

The sample holds a few counts of this clonotype. The V gene is TRBV2, the J gene TRBJ1-1; TRBD1 might be the D (6 bases). This CDR3 contains 13 residues. Trimming left V 7 bases short and J 2 bases short, with 11 bases between. Germline CDR1 and CDR2: SNHLY and FYNNEI. DNA for the CDR3: TGTGCCAGCACCTTGGACAGAAACACTGAAGCTTTCTTT. Encoded protein: CASTLDRNTEAFF.

V and J are TRBV6-6 and TRBJ2-7, with 8 bases identical to TRBD1. The CDR3 is 14 amino acids. With V trimmed by 6 bases and J by 4 bases, 8 bases remained unmatched. The germline CDR1 and CDR2 sequences are MNHNY and SVGAGI (reference sequence). CDR3 loop: CASREHQGAYEQYF. Written as DNA, the CDR3 is TGTGCCAGCAGGGAACATCAGGGGGCTTACGAGCAGTACTTC.

This clonotype was seen a few times. This chain joins TRBV20-1 and TRBJ2-3; D not certain. Looked up from germline, CDR1 is DFQATT and CDR2 is SNEGSKA (reference sequence). V was pared by 1 base and J by 2 bases, with 10 bases between. CDR3 length equals 14 residues. As DNA, the CDR3 is TGCAGTGCTAGAGGGACGGGTGTCACAGATACGCAGTATTTT. Its translation is CSARGTGVTDTQYF.